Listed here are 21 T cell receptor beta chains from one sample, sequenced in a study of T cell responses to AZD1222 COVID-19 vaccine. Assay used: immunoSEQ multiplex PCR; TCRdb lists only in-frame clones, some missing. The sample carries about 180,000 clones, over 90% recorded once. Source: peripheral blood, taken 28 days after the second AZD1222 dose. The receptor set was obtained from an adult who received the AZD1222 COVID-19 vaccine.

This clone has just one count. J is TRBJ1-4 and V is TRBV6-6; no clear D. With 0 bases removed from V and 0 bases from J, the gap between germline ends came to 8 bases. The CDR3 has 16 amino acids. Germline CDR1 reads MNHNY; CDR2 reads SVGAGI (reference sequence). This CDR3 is CASSYSPFATNEKLFF. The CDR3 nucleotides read TGTGCCAGCAGTTACTCCCCCTTTGCAACTAATGAAAAACTGTTTTTT.

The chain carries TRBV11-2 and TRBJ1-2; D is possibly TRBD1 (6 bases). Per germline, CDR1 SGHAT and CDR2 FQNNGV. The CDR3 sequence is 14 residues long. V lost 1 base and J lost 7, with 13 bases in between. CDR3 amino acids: CASSLGQVAAGYTF. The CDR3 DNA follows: TGTGCCAGCAGCTTAGGACAGGTGGCTGCTGGCTACACCTTC.

CDR3 DNA sequence: TGTGCCAGAAGCTTGGTACGTCGGACTAGCGGGGGGTGGTCCTACAATGAGCAGTTCTTC. Amino acid sequence: CARSLVRRTSGGWSYNEQFF. This sequence joins TRBV5-3 and TRBJ2-1; the match to TRBD2 covers 14 bases. TRBV5-3 is an open reading frame, and its role is uncertain. The junction had 9 bases not matched to a gene; V was cut back by 0 bases and J by 1 base. This CDR3 is built from 20 residues.

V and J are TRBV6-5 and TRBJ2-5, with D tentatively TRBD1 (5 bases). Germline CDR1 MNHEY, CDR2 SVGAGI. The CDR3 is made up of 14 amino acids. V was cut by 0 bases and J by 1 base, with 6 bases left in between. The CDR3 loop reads CASSYSTAQETQYF. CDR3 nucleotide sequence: TGTGCCAGCAGTTACTCGACAGCCCAAGAGACCCAGTACTTC.

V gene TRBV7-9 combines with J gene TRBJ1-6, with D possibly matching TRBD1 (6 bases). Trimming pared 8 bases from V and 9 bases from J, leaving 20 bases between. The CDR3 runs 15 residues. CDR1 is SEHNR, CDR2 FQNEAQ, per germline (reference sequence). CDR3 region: CASASAKGEGSPLHF. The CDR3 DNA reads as TGTGCCAGCGCCTCCGCCAAGGGGGAAGGTTCACCCCTCCACTTT.

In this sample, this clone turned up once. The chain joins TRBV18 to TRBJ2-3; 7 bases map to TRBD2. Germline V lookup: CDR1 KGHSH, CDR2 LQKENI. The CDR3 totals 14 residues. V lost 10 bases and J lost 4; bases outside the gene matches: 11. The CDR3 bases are TGTGCCAATGGAAGGGCGGGAGATTCAGATACGCAGTATTTT. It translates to CANGRAGDSDTQYF.

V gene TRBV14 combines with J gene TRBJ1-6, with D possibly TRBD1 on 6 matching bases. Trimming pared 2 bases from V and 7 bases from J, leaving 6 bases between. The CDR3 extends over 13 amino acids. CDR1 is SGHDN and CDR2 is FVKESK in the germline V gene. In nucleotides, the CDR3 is TGTGCCAGCAGCCAACAGGGGAATTCACCCCTCCACTTT. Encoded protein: CASSQQGNSPLHF. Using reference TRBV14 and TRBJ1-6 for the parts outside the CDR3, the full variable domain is EAGVTQFPSHSVIEKGQTVTLRCDPISGHDNLYWYRRVMGKEIKFLLHFVKESKQDESGMPNNRFLAERTGGTYSTLKVQPAELEDSGVYFCASSQQGNSPLHFGNGTRLTVT.

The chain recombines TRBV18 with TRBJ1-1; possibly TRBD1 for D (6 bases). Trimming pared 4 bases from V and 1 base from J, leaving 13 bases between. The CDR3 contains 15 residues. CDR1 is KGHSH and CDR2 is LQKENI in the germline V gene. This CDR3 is CASSRMGGQNTEAFF. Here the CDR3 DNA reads TGTGCCAGCTCACGCATGGGGGGGCAGAACACTGAAGCTTTCTTT.

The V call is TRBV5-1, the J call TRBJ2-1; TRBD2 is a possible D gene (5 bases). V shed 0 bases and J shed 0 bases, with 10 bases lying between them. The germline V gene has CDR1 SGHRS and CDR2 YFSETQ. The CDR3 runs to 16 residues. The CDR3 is CASSLDPGSSYNEQFF. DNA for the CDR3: TGCGCCAGCAGCTTGGATCCGGGGAGCTCCTACAATGAGCAGTTCTTC.

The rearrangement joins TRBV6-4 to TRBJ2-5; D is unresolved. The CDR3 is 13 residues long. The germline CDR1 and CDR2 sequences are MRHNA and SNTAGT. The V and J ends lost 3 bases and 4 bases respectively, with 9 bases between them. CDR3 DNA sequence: TGTGCCAGCAGTGAAACCGGTGGAGAGACCCAGTACTTC. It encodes CASSETGGETQYF.

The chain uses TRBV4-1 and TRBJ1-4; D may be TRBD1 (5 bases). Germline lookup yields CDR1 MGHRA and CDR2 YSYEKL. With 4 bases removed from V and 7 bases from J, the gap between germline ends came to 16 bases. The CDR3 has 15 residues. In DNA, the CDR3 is TGCGCCAGCAGCCCCCGGGACGGCAGCTTTGAAAAACTGTTTTTT. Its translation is CASSPRDGSFEKLFF.

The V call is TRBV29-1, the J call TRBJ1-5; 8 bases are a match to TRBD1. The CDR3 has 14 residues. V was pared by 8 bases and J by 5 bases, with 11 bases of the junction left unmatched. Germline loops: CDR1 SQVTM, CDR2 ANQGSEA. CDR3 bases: TGCAGCTCCTCAGGGGGCGTTTTCCATCAGCCCCAGCATTTT. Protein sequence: CSSSGGVFHQPQHF.

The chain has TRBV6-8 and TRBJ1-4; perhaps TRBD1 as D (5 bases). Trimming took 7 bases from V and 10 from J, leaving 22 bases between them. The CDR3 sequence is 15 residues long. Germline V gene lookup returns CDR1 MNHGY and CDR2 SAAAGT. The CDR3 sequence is CASIRPRAGWGKLFF. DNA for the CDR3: TGTGCCAGCATCAGACCGCGGGCAGGGTGGGGAAAACTGTTTTTT.

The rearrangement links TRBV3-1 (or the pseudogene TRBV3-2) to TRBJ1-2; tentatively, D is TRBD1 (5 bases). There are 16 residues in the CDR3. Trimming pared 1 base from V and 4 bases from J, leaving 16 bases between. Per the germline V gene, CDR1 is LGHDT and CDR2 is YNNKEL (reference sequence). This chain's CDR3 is CASSQGEGRRAYGYTF. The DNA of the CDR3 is TGTGCCAGCAGCCAAGGGGAGGGGAGGCGGGCCTATGGCTACACCTTC.

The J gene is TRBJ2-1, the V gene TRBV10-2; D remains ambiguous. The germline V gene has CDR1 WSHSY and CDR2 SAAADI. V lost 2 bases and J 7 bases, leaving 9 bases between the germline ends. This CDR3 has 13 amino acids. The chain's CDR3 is CASSEIVRNEQFF. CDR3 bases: TGCGCCAGCAGTGAGATAGTAAGGAATGAGCAGTTCTTC.

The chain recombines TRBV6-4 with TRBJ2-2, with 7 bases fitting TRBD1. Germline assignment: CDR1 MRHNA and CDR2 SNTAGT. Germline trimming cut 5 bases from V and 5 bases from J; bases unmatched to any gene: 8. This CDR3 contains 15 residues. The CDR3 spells CASSYTGEKTGELFF. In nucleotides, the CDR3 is TGTGCCAGCAGTTATACAGGGGAGAAGACCGGGGAGCTGTTTTTT.

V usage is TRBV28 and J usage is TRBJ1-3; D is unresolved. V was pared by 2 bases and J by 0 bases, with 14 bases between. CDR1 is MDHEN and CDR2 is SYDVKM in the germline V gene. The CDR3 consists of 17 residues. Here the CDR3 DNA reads TGTGCCAGCAGTTTAGGGTCGGTCAGAAGCTCTGGAAACACCATATATTTT. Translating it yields CASSLGSVRSSGNTIYF.

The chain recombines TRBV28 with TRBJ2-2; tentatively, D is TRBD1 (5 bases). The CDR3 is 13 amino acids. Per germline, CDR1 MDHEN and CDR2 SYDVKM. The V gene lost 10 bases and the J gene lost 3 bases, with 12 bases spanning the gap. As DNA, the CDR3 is TGTGCCACCCTTGTGACAGACACCGGGGAGCTGTTTTTT. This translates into CATLVTDTGELFF.

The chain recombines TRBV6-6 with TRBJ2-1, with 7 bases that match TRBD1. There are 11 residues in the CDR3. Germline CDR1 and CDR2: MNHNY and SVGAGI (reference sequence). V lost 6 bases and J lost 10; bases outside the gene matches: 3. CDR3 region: CASSTGAEQFF. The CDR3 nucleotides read TGTGCCAGCAGCACAGGGGCCGAGCAGTTCTTC.

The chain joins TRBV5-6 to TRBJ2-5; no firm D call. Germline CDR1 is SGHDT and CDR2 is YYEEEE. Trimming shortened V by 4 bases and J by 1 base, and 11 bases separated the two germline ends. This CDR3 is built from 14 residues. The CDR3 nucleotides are TGTGCCAGCAGCCCCGGTGGGCTCCAAGAGACCCAGTACTTC. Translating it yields CASSPGGLQETQYF.

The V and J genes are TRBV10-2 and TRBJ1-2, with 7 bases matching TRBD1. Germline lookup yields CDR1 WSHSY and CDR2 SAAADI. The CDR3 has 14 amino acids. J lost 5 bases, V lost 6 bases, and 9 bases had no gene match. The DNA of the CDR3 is TGCGCCAGCAGCCTCCAGGGGGGATGGTATGGCTACACCTTC. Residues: CASSLQGGWYGYTF.